This T cell receptor beta chain derives from a study of graft-versus-host responses after intestinal transplantation. Study-level findings and limits: Researchers found GvH clones in recipient marrow, and some showed up first in ileum or blood.

TCRdb keeps only in-frame clones here, not all; method: immunoSEQ multiplex PCR. Of roughly 17,000 clones in the sample, around two fifths are singletons; the top ten hold less than 4%. There are 12 residues in the CDR3. Germline CDR1 and CDR2: LNHDA and SQIVND (reference sequence). V dropped 6 bases and J dropped 2 bases, with 7 bases sitting between them. Responders (roughly 200,000, CFSE-labeled) were co-plated with roughly 200,000 irradiated, violet-dye-labeled stimulators. This receptor was identified in a human patient who received an intestinal transplant. J is TRBJ1-2 and V is TRBV19; no clear D gene. Sequenced material: alloreactive CD8+ T cells from a mixed lymphocyte reaction culture, taken before intestinal transplant. Subset defined: CFSE-low proliferating T cells sorted from approximately 6-day pre-transplant mixed lymphocyte reaction (GvH or HvG direction). The CDR3 sequence: CASRTGNYGYTF. The CDR3 nucleotides are TGTGCCAGTAGAACGGGGAACTATGGCTACACCTTC.